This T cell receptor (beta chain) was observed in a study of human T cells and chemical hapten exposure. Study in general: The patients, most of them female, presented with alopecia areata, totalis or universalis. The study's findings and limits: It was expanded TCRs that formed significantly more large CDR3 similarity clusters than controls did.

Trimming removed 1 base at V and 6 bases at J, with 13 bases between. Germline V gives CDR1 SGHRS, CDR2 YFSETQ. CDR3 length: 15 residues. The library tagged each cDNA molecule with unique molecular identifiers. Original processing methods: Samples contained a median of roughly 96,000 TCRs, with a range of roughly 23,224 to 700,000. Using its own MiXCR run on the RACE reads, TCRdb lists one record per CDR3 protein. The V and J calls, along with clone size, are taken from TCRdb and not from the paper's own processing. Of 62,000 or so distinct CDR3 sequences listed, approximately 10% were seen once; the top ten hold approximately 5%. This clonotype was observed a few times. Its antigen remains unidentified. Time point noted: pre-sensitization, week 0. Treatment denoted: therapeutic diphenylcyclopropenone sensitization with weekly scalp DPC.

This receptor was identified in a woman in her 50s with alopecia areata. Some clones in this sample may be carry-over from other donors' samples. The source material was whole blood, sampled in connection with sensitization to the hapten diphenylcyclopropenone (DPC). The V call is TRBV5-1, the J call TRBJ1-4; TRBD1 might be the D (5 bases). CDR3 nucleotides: TGCGCCAGCAGCTTGATTCCAGGGCGGGATGAAAAACTGTTTTTT. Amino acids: CASSLIPGRDEKLFF. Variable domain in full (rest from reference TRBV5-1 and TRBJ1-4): KAGVTQTPRYLIKTRGQQVTLSCSPISGHRSVSWYQQTPGQGLQFLFEYFSETQRNKGNFPGRFSGRQFSNSRSEMNVSTLELGDSALYLCASSLIPGRDEKLFFGSGTQLSVL.